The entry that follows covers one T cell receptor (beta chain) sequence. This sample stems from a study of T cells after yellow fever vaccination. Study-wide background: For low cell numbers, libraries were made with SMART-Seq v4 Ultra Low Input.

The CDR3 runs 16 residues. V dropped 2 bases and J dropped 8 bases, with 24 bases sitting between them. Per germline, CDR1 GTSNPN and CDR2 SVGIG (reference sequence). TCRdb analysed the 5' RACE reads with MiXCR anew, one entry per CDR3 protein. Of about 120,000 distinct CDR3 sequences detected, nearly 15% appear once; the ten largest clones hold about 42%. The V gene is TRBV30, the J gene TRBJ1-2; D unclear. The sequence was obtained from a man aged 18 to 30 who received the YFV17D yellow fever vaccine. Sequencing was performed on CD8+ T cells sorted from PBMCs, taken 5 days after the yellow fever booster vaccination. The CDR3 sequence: CAWSRIAPRNPGGYTF. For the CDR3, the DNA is TGTGCCTGGAGTCGGATCGCACCTCGGAACCCTGGGGGCTACACCTTC.